A single sample gave rise to the 2 T cell receptor beta chains below, sequenced in a study of blood T cell repertoires in COVID-19. The protocol was immunoSEQ multiplex PCR, while the TCRdb copy is restricted to in-frame clones and leaves out a portion. The data show approximately 49,000 clones, roughly 80% seen once. Sequenced material: peripheral blood. The receptor source for this set is a human donor with acute or convalescent COVID-19. The donor label of this sample is uncertain.

This chain connects TRBV27 to TRBJ1-5, with D unclear. Per the germline V gene, CDR1 is MNHEY and CDR2 is SMNVEV (reference sequence). Trimming took off 3 bases at V and 4 bases at J, with 13 bases between the two ends. The CDR3 has 15 amino acids. This CDR3 is CASSLSGQRNQPQHF. The DNA for the CDR3 is TGTGCCAGCAGTTTGAGCGGGCAGAGAAATCAGCCCCAGCATTTT.

The J gene is TRBJ1-2, the V gene TRBV19, with 8 bases lining up with TRBD1. Germline-derived CDR1 and CDR2 are LNHDA and SQIVND (reference sequence). The CDR3 has 14 amino acids. Trimming removed 4 bases from V and 5 bases from J; junction bases left unmatched: 6. In DNA, the CDR3 is TGTGCCAGTAGTAAAGACAGGGGACGTTATGGCTACACCTTC. Its protein product is CASSKDRGRYGYTF.